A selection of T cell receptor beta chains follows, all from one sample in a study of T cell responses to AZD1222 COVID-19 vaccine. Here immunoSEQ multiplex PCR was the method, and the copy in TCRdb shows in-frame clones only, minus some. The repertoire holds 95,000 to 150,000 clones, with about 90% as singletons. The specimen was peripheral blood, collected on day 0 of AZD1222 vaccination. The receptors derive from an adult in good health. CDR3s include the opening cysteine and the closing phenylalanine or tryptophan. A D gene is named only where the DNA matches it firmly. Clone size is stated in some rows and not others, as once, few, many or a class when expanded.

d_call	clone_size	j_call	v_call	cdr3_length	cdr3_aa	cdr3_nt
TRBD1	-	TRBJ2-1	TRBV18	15	CASSSRQGGYNEQFF	TGTGCCAGCTCTTCTCGACAGGGGGGCTACAATGAGCAGTTCTTC
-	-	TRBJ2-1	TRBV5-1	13	CASSFGAYNEQFF	TGCGCCAGCAGCTTTGGAGCCTACAATGAGCAGTTCTTC
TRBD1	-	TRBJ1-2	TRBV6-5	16	CASSFTETGANYGYTF	TGTGCCAGCAGTTTCACTGAGACAGGGGCTAACTATGGCTACACCTTC
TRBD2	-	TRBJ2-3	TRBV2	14	CASSGEGGSDTQYF	TGTGCCAGCAGTGGGGAGGGAGGGTCAGATACGCAGTATTTT
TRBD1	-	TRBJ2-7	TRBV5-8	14	CASSLDRGIYEQYF	TGTGCCAGCAGCTTGGACAGGGGGATCTACGAGCAGTACTTC
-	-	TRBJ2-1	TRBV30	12	CAWQGGGNEQFF	TGTGCCTGGCAAGGGGGGGGGAATGAGCAGTTCTTC
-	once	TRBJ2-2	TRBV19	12	CASKQGTGELFF	TGTGCCAGTAAACAGGGCACCGGGGAGCTGTTTTTT
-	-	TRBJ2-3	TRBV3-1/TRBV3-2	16	CASSPGTGRSTDTQYF	TGTGCCAGCAGCCCCGGAACAGGCCGCAGCACAGATACGCAGTATTTT
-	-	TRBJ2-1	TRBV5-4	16	CASSPVEGETYNEQFF	TGTGCCAGCAGCCCGGTAGAGGGGGAAACCTACAATGAGCAGTTCTTC
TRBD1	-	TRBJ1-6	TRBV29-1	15	CSVGTGTGDNSPLHF	TGCAGCGTCGGAACCGGGACAGGGGACAATTCACCCCTCCACTTT
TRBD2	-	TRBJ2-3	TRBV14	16	CASSRPGLAHTDTQYF	TGTGCCAGCAGCCGACCGGGACTAGCGCACACAGATACGCAGTATTTT
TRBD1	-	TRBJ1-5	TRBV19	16	CASSKGQTYSNQPQHF	TGTGCCAGTAGTAAGGGACAGACCTATAGCAATCAGCCCCAGCATTTT
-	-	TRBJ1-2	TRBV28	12	CASSSTEYGYTF	TGTGCCAGCAGTTCGACAGAGTATGGCTACACCTTC
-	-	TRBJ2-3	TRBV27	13	CASTRTGTDTQYF	TGTGCCAGCACCCGGACAGGCACAGATACGCAGTATTTT
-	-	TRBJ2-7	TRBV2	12	CASSSGQYEQYF	TGTGCCAGCAGTTCAGGACAGTACGAGCAGTACTTC
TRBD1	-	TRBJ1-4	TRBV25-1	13	CASSDRGYEKLFF	TGTGCCAGCAGTGACAGGGGGTATGAAAAACTGTTTTTT
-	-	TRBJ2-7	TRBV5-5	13	CASSFSGVNEQYF	TGTGCCAGCAGCTTTTCGGGAGTAAACGAGCAGTACTTC
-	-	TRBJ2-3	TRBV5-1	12	CASSSGADTQYF	TGCGCCAGCAGTTCCGGGGCAGATACGCAGTATTTT
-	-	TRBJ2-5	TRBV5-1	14	CASSSRAPSETQYF	TGCGCCAGCAGCTCCAGGGCACCTTCGGAGACCCAGTACTTC
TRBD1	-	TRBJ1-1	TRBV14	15	CASSQDQGVNTEAFF	TGTGCCAGCAGCCAAGATCAGGGGGTTAACACTGAAGCTTTCTTT
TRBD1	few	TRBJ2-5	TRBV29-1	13	CSVQQGAGETQYF	TGCAGCGTCCAACAGGGGGCGGGGGAGACCCAGTACTTC
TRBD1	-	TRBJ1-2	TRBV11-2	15	CASSLSAGGGYGYTF	TGTGCCAGCAGCTTATCTGCAGGGGGCGGGTATGGCTACACCTTC
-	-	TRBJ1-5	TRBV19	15	CASRGGSWGNQPQHF	TGTGCCAGTAGGGGAGGGTCCTGGGGCAATCAGCCCCAGCATTTT
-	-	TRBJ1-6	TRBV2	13	CASSEGGRSPLHF	TGTGCCAGCAGTGAAGGAGGCAGGTCACCCCTCCACTTT
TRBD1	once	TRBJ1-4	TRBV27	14	CASSPEGAWEKLFF	TGTGCCAGCAGCCCCGAGGGGGCCTGGGAAAAACTGTTTTTT
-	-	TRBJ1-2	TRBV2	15	CASSERRVQPYGYTF	TGTGCCAGCAGTGAAAGGCGGGTTCAACCTTATGGCTACACCTTC
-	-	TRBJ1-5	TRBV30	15	CAWRDSGTRNQPQHF	TGTGCCTGGAGGGATTCAGGGACCCGCAATCAGCCCCAGCATTTT
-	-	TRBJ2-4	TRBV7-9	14	CASRDGPSKNIQYF	TGTGCCAGCAGGGACGGTCCTTCCAAAAACATTCAGTACTTC
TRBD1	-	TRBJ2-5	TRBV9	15	CASSVVGQGRGTQYF	TGTGCCAGCAGCGTAGTGGGACAGGGTCGGGGGACCCAGTACTTC
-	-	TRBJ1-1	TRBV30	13	CAWSAHMNTEAFF	TGTGCCTGGAGTGCCCATATGAACACTGAAGCTTTCTTT
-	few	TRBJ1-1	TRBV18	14	CASSPPTRGGEAFF	TGTGCCAGCTCACCACCTACTAGGGGAGGGGAAGCTTTCTTT
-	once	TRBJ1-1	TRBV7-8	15	CASSLRNMRNTEAFF	TGTGCCAGCAGCTTACGAAATATGAGGAACACTGAAGCTTTCTTT
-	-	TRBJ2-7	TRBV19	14	CASSIQPFSYEQYF	TGTGCCAGTAGTATCCAGCCCTTCTCCTACGAGCAGTACTTC
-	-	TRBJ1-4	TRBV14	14	CASSLRGWSEKLFF	TGTGCCAGCAGCCTGAGGGGGTGGAGTGAAAAACTGTTTTTT
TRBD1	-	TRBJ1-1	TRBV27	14	CARRQGVFSTEAFF	TGTGCCAGGAGACAGGGAGTCTTCTCCACTGAAGCTTTCTTT
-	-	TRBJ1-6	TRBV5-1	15	CASSLEGPNNSPLHF	TGCGCCAGCAGCTTGGAGGGGCCGAATAATTCACCCCTCCACTTT
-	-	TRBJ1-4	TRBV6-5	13	CASSRMGREKLFF	TGTGCCAGCAGTCGCATGGGAAGGGAAAAACTGTTTTTT
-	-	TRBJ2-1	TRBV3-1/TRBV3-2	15	CASSQDLGNYNEQFF	TGTGCCAGCAGCCAAGATCTTGGGAACTACAATGAGCAGTTCTTC
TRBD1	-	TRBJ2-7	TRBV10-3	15	CAISDPQGDLDEQYF	TGTGCCATCAGTGACCCGCAGGGGGATCTGGACGAGCAGTACTTC
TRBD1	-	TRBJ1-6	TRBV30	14	CAWSLQGGNSPLHF	TGTGCCTGGAGTCTACAGGGGGGCAATTCACCCCTCCACTTT
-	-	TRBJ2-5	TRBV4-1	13	CASSQVRGETQYF	TGCGCCAGCAGCCAAGTAAGGGGAGAGACCCAGTACTTC
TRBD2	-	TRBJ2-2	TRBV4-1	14	CASSQGGGTGELFF	TGCGCCAGCAGCCAGGGCGGGGGCACCGGGGAGCTGTTTTTT
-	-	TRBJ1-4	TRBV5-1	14	CASSLDAHLEKLFF	TGCGCCAGCAGCTTGGACGCACACTTAGAAAAACTGTTTTTT
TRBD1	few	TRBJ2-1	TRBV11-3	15	CASSLGQGEVNEQFF	TGTGCCAGCAGCTTAGGACAGGGTGAGGTCAATGAGCAGTTCTTC
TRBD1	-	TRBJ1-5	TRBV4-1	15	CASSQDRGGNGPQHF	TGCGCCAGCAGCCAAGACAGGGGGGGAAATGGGCCCCAGCATTTT
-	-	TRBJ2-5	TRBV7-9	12	CASSLTGLTQYF	TGTGCCAGCAGCCTAACGGGCCTGACCCAGTACTTC
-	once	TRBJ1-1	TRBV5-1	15	CASSLSWGGLTEAFF	TGCGCCAGCAGCCTCAGCTGGGGGGGCTTGACTGAAGCTTTCTTT
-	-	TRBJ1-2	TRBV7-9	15	CASSLGHTPHYGYTF	TGTGCCAGCAGCTTAGGACATACCCCACATTATGGCTACACCTTC
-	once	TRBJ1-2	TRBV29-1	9	CSVDEGYTF	TGCAGCGTTGATGAAGGCTACACCTTC
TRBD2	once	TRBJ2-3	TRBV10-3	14	CAIRKAGGGDTQYF	TGTGCCATCAGGAAGGCGGGAGGCGGAGATACGCAGTATTTT
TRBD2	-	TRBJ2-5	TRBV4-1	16	CASSQYGLAGVETQYF	TGCGCCAGCAGCCAATACGGACTAGCGGGGGTAGAGACCCAGTACTTC
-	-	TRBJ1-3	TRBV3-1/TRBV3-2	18	CASSQEGRLLFSGNTIYF	TGTGCCAGCAGCCAAGAGGGCAGGTTATTGTTTTCTGGAAACACCATATATTTT